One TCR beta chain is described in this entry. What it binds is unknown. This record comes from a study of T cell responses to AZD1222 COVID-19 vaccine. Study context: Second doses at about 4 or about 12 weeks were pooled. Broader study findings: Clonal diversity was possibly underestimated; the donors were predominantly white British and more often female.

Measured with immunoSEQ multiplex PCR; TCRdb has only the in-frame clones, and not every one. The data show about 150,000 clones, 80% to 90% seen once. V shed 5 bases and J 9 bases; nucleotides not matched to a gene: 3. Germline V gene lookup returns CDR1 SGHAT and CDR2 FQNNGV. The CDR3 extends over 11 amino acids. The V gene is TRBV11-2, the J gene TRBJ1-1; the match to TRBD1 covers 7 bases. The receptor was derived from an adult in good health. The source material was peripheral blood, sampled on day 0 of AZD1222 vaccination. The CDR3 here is CASSPTGKAFF. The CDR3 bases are TGTGCCAGCAGCCCGACAGGGAAAGCTTTCTTT.